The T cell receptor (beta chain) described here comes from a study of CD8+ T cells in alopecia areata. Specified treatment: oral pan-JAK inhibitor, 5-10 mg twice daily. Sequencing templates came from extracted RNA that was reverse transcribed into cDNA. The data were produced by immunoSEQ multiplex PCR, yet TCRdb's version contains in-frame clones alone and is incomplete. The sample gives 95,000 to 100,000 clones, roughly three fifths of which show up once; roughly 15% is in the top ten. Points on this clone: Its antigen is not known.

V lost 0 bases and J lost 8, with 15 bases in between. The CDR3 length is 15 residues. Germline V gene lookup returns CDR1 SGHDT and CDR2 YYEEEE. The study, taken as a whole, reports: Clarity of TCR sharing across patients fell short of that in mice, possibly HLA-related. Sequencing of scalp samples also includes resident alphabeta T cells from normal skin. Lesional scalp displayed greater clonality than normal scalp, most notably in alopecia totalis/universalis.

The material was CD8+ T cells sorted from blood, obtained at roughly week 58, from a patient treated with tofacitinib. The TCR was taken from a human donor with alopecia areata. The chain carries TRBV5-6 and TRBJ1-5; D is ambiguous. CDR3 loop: CASSLAGSLGEPQHF. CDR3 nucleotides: TGTGCCAGCAGCTTGGCGGGTTCCCTAGGAGAGCCCCAGCATTTT.